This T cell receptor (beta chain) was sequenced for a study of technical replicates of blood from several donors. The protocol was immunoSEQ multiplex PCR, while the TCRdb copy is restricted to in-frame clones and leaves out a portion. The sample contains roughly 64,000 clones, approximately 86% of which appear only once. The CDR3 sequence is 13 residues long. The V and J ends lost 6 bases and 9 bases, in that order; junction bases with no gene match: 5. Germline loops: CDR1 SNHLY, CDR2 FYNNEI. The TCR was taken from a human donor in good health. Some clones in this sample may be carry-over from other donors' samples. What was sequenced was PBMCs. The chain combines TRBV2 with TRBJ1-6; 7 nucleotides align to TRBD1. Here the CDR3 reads CASRRQGSSPLHF. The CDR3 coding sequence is TGTGCCAGCAGGCGACAGGGTAGTTCACCCCTCCACTTT. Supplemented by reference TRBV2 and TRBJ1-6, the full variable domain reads EPEVTQTPSHQVTQMGQEVILRCVPISNHLYFYWYRQILGQKVEFLVSFYNNEISEKSEIFDDQFSVERPDGSNFTLKIRSTKLEDSAMYFCASRRQGSSPLHFGNGTRLTVT.